This T cell receptor (beta chain) comes out of a study of T cell responses to AZD1222 COVID-19 vaccine (dated by TCRdb to the early 2020s). The study in broad terms: TCR sequencing covered more than 230 trial participants: about 210 given two doses of AZD1222 and about 26 given two doses of MenACWY control vaccine. Trial participants were enrolled by age into 18-55, 56-69 and 70-plus year subgroups, with roughly 160, 29 and 62 TCR-sequenced participants respectively. What the authors observed across the whole study: After two AZD1222 doses, spike-specific TCR breadth and depth were significantly higher than at day 0 and than in MenACWY recipients. Only six or seven AZD1222 recipients were SARS-CoV-2 seropositive at baseline, limiting conclusions about previously exposed vaccinees. CD4 TCRs associated with the vaccine covered the entire spike protein, and the dominant responses were in regions 160-218 and 743-854. Nearly half of unique spike-specific TCRs reportedly recognized epitopes outside regions mutated in the B.1.351 and B.1.1.7 variants. No day 14 peak-response samples were available, so repertoires were characterized only after the peak T cell response. Most participants were white British and females outnumbered males, and the authors suggested that clonal diversity may have been underestimated. The 56-69-year group was small, and its depth increase did not reach significance, likely because of low power.

As encoded in the germline V gene (reference sequence), CDR1 is SEHNR while CDR2 is FQNEAQ. Measured from the cysteine to the phenylalanine, the CDR3 is 13 residues long. Only the CDR3 portion is preserved as DNA: 39 bases, with reading frame beginning at the first base. V and J are truncated by 0 bases and 5 bases respectively, leaving an intervening sequence of 7 bases. Sample time point, as interpreted from the label and publication: about 28 days (+/-7) after the second vaccine dose. AZD1222 recipients with second doses at about 4 weeks or about 12 weeks were pooled, because spike-specific TCR depth and breadth did not differ between schedules. Vaccinee samples came from UK trials COV001 and COV002, including a single-blind randomized controlled phase 2/3 trial of AZD1222 (ChAdOx1 nCoV-19) in healthy adults. Trial participant PBMC samples were collected at day 0 and day 28 after the second dose for TCRbeta chain sequencing.

A word on this clone: Its specific antigen is unknown. Base qualities are not recorded, but no much larger clone differs from it by a single base.

The CDR3 regions of human TCRbeta chains were subjected to immunosequencing. As for how the authors treated the data: TCRs in the repertoires were matched against a reference library of SARS-CoV-2-specific TCRs that had been generated with the MIRA antigen-specificity platform. Breadth was defined as the fraction of unique TCRs that were SARS-CoV-2-associated. Depth was defined as the fraction of total T cells that were SARS-CoV-2-associated. Using the MIRA data, each spike-specific TCR was assigned both to the spike region to which the TCR was reactive and to a CD4 or CD8 class. Log10-transformed breadth and depth values were compared by one-way ANOVA with Sidak's multiple comparisons tests. TCRdb stores this immuneACCESS table with in-frame sequences only. Part of the clones is absent; in the studies checked, under half of the shortfall reflects unresolved V genes, and no reason is known for the rest. From that table come the V and J calls and clone size; the DNA was used to work out D and trimming. This sample is represented by some 52,000 clones; about 91% of them were singletons. Roughly 3% of the sample goes to the ten largest clones.

Recombination joined TRBV7-9 with TRBJ2-5, with no D gene named confidently. Source: peripheral blood, taken 28 days after the second AZD1222 dose. The receptor comes from an adult who received the AZD1222 COVID-19 vaccine. The DNA sequence reads TGTGCCAGCAGCTTAGCCCAGGTGGAGACCCAGTACTTC. Its product reads: CASSLAQVETQYF. The full variable domain, with segments outside the CDR3 supplied by the reference TRBV7-9 and TRBJ2-5 proteins, appears as DTGVSQNPRHKITKRGQNVTFRCDPISEHNRLYWYRQTLGQGPEFLTYFQNEAQLEKSRLLSDRFSAERPKGSFSTLEIQRTEQGDSAMYLCASSLAQVETQYFGPGTRLLVL.